Listed below are T cell receptor beta chains from one sample, sequenced in a study of naive and memory T cell subsets. In TCRdb, the UMI-ligation and nested PCR reads were re-called with MiXCR into one record per CDR3 protein. The sample lists approximately 21,000 distinct CDR3 sequences, around 6% occurring once. Sequences were derived from skin, sampled from a tuberculin skin test site. These receptors originate from an adult in good health. CDR3s include the opening cysteine and the closing phenylalanine or tryptophan. The D gene is left open where the match is weak. Not all rows give a size; the values are once, few, many and, for expanded clones, a class.

CDR3nt,CDR3aa,abundance,d_gene,v_gene,j_gene
TGTGCCAGCAGCTTAGCACCGGGGTCCCGCAATGAGCAGTTCTTC,CASSLAPGSRNEQFF,many,-,TRBV11-2,TRBJ2-1
TGTGCCAGCAGTTTATACAAGTCAGAAAATGAAAAACTGTTTTTT,CASSLYKSENEKLFF,many,-,TRBV27,TRBJ1-4
TGCAGCGTAGCAGAGATGAGCAATCAGCCCCAGCATTTT,CSVAEMSNQPQHF,few,-,TRBV29-1,TRBJ1-5
TGTGCCTGGAGTTTACAGAATAACTATGGCTACACCTTC,CAWSLQNNYGYTF,-,-,TRBV30,TRBJ1-2
TGTGCCAGCAGCCCCCCAGAGGGGGAGACCCAGTACTTC,CASSPPEGETQYF,medium-sized,-,TRBV12-3/TRBV12-4,TRBJ2-5
TGCGCCAGCAGCCAAGATCGGGGCCCCGATGTGAATGAGCAGTTCTTC,CASSQDRGPDVNEQFF,many,-,TRBV4-3,TRBJ2-1
TGTGCCAGCATGATCCCCCCCGGCAGGGCTTACGAGCAGTACTTC,CASMIPPGRAYEQYF,many,-,TRBV12-1,TRBJ2-7
TGCAGTGCTAGGCGGGACAGGGTTATGGCACCCCTCCACTTT,CSARRDRVMAPLHF,many,TRBD1,TRBV20-1,TRBJ1-6
TGCAGTGCTAGAAAAGCGGGGGCCTACAATGAGCAGTTCTTC,CSARKAGAYNEQFF,many,TRBD2,TRBV20-1,TRBJ2-1
TGTGCCAGCAGCCCGGGACCGGCGAAAAATGAGCAGTTCTTC,CASSPGPAKNEQFF,-,-,TRBV7-2,TRBJ2-1
TGTGCCAGCAGTGATCACTACCGACAGGGAGGCTATGGCTACACCTTC,CASSDHYRQGGYGYTF,many,TRBD1,TRBV2,TRBJ1-2
TGTGCCATCAGGCCGGGACAGGGATGGACCGGGGAGCTGTTTTTT,CAIRPGQGWTGELFF,medium-sized,TRBD1,TRBV10-3,TRBJ2-2
TGTGCCAGCAGCGTGGGACTAGCGGGAGATACGCAGTATTTT,CASSVGLAGDTQYF,few,TRBD2,TRBV9,TRBJ2-3
TGTGCCAGCAGCCCTGACAGGGAAGTAGGCGACACCTTC,CASSPDREVGDTF,-,TRBD1,TRBV7-8,TRBJ1-2
TGTGCCAGCTCACGCGGGGTCCTCGGCACAGATACGCAGTATTTT,CASSRGVLGTDTQYF,many,-,TRBV18,TRBJ2-3
TGTGCCAGCAGCAGCCGGGACCGGGGTAACACCGGGGAGCTGTTTTTT,CASSSRDRGNTGELFF,few,-,TRBV7-9,TRBJ2-2
TGCAGTGCCAGACTGAACACTGAAGCTTTCTTT,CSARLNTEAFF,few,-,TRBV20-1,TRBJ1-1
TGTGCCCTAGGGGGGACGACGAACACCGGGGAGCTGTTTTTT,CALGGTTNTGELFF,many,-,TRBV28,TRBJ2-2
TGCAGCGTCGGGGTTGGGACTAGCGACTACAATGAGCAGTTCTTC,CSVGVGTSDYNEQFF,many,TRBD2,TRBV29-1,TRBJ2-1
TGTGCCAGCCGAAACCCGACAGGGTGGGGCACCGGGGAGCTGTTTTTT,CASRNPTGWGTGELFF,many,TRBD1,TRBV6-1,TRBJ2-2